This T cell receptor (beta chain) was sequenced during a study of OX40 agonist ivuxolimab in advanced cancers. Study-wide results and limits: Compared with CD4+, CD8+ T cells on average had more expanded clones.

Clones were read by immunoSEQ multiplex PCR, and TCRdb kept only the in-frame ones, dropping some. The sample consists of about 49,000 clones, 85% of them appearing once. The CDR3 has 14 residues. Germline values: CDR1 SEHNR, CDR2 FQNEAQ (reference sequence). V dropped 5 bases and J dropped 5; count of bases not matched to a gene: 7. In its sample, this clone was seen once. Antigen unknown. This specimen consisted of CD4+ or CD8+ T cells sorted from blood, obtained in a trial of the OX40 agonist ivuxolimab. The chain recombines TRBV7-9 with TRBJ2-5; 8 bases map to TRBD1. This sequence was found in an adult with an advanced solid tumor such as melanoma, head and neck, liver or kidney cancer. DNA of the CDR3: TGTGCCAGCAGCCCGGACAGGGCGAGGGAGACCCAGTACTTC. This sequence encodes CASSPDRARETQYF.